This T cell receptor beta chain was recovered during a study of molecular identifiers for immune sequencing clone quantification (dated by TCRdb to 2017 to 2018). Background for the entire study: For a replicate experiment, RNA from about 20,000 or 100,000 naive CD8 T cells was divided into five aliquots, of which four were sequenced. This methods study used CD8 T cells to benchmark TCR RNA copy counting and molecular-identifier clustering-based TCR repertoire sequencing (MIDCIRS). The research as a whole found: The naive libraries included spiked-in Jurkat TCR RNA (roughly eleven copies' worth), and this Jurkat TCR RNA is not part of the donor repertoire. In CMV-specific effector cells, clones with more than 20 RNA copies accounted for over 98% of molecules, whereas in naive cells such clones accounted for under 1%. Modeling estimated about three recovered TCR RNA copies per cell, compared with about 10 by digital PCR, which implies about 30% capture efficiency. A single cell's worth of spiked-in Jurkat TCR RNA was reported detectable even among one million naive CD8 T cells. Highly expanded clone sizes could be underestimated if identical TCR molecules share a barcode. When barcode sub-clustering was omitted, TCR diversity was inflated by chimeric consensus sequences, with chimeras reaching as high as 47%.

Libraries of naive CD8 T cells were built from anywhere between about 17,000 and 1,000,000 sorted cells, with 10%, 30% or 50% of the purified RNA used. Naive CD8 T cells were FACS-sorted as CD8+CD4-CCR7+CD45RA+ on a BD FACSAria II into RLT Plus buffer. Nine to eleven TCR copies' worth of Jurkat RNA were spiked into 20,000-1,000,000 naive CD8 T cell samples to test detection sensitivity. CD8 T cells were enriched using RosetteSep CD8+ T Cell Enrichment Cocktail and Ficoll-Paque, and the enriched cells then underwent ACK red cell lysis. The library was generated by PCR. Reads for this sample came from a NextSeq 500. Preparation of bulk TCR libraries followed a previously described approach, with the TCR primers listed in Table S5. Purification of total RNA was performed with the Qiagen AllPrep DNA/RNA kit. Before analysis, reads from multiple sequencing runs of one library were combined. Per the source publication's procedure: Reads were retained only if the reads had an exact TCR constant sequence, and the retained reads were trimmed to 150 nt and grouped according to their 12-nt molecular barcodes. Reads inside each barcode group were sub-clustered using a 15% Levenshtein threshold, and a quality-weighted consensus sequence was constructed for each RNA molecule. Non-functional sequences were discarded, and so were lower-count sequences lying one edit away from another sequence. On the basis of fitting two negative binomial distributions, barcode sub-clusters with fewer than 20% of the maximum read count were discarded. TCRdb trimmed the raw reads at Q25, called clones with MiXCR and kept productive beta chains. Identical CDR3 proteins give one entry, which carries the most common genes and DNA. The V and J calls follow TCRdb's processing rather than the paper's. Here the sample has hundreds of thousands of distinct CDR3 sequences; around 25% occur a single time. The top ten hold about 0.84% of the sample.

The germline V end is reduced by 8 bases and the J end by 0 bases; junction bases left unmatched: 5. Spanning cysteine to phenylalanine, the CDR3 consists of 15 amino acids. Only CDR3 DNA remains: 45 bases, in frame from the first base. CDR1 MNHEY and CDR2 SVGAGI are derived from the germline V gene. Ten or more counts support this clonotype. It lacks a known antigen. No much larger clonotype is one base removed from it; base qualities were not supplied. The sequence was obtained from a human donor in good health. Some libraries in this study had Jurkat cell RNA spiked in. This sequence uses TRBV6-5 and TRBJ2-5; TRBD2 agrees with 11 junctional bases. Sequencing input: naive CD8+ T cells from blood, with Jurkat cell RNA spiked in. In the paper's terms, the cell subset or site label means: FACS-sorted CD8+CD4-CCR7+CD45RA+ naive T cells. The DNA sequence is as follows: TGTGCCAGCGTGCCTAGCGGGGGGAACCAAGAGACCCAGTACTTC. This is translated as CASVPSGGNQETQYF.